Presented here are 20 T cell receptor beta chains from one specimen sequenced in a study of T-cell reconstitution after alpha-beta-depleted transplantation in children. For TCRbeta, the library was prepared with unique molecular identifiers. TCRdb recomputed calls from the PCR reads with MiXCR, one row per CDR3 protein. The table has nearly 400,000 distinct CDR3 sequences, roughly 22% seen once. This material consisted of PBMCs from the stem cell graft donor, taken from the stem cell graft. Receptors were obtained from a human donor who donated a stem cell graft to a child with acute myeloid leukemia.

V usage is TRBV20-1 and J usage is TRBJ2-5; D is possibly TRBD1 (5 bases). Per germline, CDR1 DFQATT and CDR2 SNEGSKA (reference sequence). CDR3 size: 17 residues. Trimming took off 6 bases at V and 3 bases at J, with 26 bases between the two ends. The CDR3 sequence is CSAGPMPGREAEETQYF. CDR3 nucleotide sequence: TGCAGTGCGGGCCCCATGCCTGGCAGGGAAGCTGAAGAGACCCAGTACTTC.

The chain has TRBV20-1 and TRBJ2-5, with 8 bases lining up with TRBD2. Germline trimming cut 4 bases from V and 1 base from J; bases unmatched to any gene: 5. CDR1 and CDR2 from the germline V gene are DFQATT and SNEGSKA (reference sequence). This CDR3 has 14 residues. CDR3 loop: CSATGLAGQETQYF. CDR3 sequence (DNA): TGCAGTGCTACCGGCCTAGCGGGCCAAGAGACCCAGTACTTC.

This clonotype was detected many times. The chain joins TRBV20-1 to TRBJ2-7; D uncertain. The ends were cut back, 6 bases at V and 1 base at J, with 13 bases in the middle. This CDR3 contains 13 residues. Germline V CDR1 and CDR2: DFQATT, SNEGSKA (reference sequence). CDR3 in amino acids: CSATRVGSYEQYF. For the CDR3, the DNA is TGCAGTGCCACACGCGTCGGTTCCTACGAGCAGTACTTC.

At least ten counts were recorded for this clonotype. V usage is TRBV29-1 and J usage is TRBJ2-5; no reliable D call. The CDR3 loop spans 16 amino acids. V gave up 2 bases and J gave up 1 base, with 17 bases separating them. From germline, CDR1 is SQVTM and CDR2 ANQGSEA. The CDR3 loop reads CSVEKVLGRAQETQYF. CDR3 DNA: TGCAGCGTTGAAAAGGTGCTGGGAAGGGCCCAAGAGACCCAGTACTTC. The variable domain in full, with the rest retrieved from reference TRBV29-1 and TRBJ2-5, is SAVISQKPSRDICQRGTSLTIQCQVDSQVTMMFWYRQQPGQSLTLIATANQGSEATYESGFVIDKFPISRPNLTFSTLTVSNMSPEDSSIYLCSVEKVLGRAQETQYFGPGTRLLVL.

This clonotype was seen many times. This rearrangement joins TRBV20-1 to TRBJ2-5; 8 bases match TRBD2. Germline values: CDR1 DFQATT, CDR2 SNEGSKA (reference sequence). The CDR3 loop spans 14 amino acids. Trimming at V came to 0 bases and at J to 5 bases, leaving 5 bases not matched to a gene. This CDR3 is CSARDGRAGETQYF. CDR3 nucleotide sequence: TGCAGTGCTAGAGACGGGAGGGCCGGCGAGACCCAGTACTTC.

The chain links TRBV7-8 to TRBJ1-5, with D possibly matching TRBD1 (5 bases). The CDR3 covers 13 residues. From germline, CDR1 is SGHVS and CDR2 FQNEAQ. V gave up 5 bases and J gave up 7 bases, with 12 bases separating them. CDR3 protein: CASSVFRDQPQHF. CDR3 nucleotide sequence: TGTGCCAGCAGCGTCTTCAGGGACCAGCCCCAGCATTTT. The variable domain in full, with the rest retrieved from reference TRBV7-8 and TRBJ1-5, is GAGVSQSPRYKVAKRGQDVALRCDPISGHVSLFWYQQALGQGPEFLTYFQNEAQLDKSGLPSDRFFAERPEGSVSTLKIQRTQQEDSAVYLCASSVFRDQPQHFGDGTRLSIL.

This clonotype appeared a few times. This sequence joins TRBV27 and TRBJ1-5; a possible D gene is TRBD1 (6 bases). Germline V CDR1 and CDR2: MNHEY, SMNVEV (reference sequence). The CDR3 totals 12 residues. Trimming shortened V by 4 bases and J by 6 bases, and 7 bases separated the two germline ends. The CDR3 loop reads CASSSGAQPQHF. CDR3 DNA sequence: TGTGCCAGCAGTTCAGGGGCTCAGCCCCAGCATTTT.

This clonotype was recorded at least ten times. The V and J genes are TRBV20-1 and TRBJ2-1; 7 nucleotides align to TRBD2. Germline-derived CDR1 and CDR2 are DFQATT and SNEGSKA (reference sequence). The CDR3 loop spans 16 amino acids. V dropped 6 bases and J dropped 3; count of bases not matched to a gene: 14. CDR3 DNA: TGCAGTGCGCCCCCCACAGGCGGGAGATTCTACAATGAGCAGTTCTTC. Translating gives CSAPPTGGRFYNEQFF.

This clonotype was observed at least ten times. This chain uses TRBV5-1 with TRBJ2-5; the D gene is possibly TRBD1 (5 bases). CDR1 and CDR2 (germline): SGHRS, YFSETQ. Trimming took 1 base from V and 2 from J, leaving 9 bases between them. The CDR3 is 14 amino acids. The CDR3 region is CASSLSRQQETQYF. The CDR3 DNA reads as TGCGCCAGCAGCTTGTCACGACAGCAAGAGACCCAGTACTTC.

Only a few counts were recorded for this clonotype. This sequence joins TRBV29-1 and TRBJ2-3; 8 positions agree with TRBD1. The CDR3 is made up of 13 amino acids. J was trimmed by 3 bases and V by 5 bases; bases with no gene match: 4. The germline V gene has CDR1 SQVTM and CDR2 ANQGSEA. CDR3 protein: CSVRTGLTDTQYF. The CDR3 DNA sequence: TGCAGCGTTCGGACAGGGCTAACAGATACGCAGTATTTT.

The genes are TRBV25-1 and TRBJ2-5; D remains ambiguous. Germline CDR1 is MGHDK and CDR2 is SYGVNS. Trimming shortened V by 8 bases and J by 4 bases, and 17 bases separated the two germline ends. This CDR3 contains 14 residues. The CDR3: CASGLDWAPETQYF. CDR3 nucleotide sequence: TGTGCCAGCGGTTTGGATTGGGCGCCAGAGACCCAGTACTTC.

On this clonotype: The DNA is left out, because the CDR3 cannot be placed on it with certainty; the CDR3 is given as TCRdb lists it. The gene calls are TRBV6-5 and TRBJ1-1; the tabulated D call, TRBD1, remains unverified against the DNA. The CDR3 sequence runs 16 residues, both termini included. CDR1 MNHEY and CDR2 SVGAGI come from the germline V gene. The CDR3 loop reads CASILGGGHPNTEAFF.

The V gene is TRBV5-1, the J gene TRBJ1-1, with 10 nucleotides matching TRBD1. The CDR3 runs 14 residues. V dropped 4 bases and J dropped 8; count of bases not matched to a gene: 8. Germline CDR1 SGHRS, CDR2 YFSETQ. CDR3: CASSHGTGAGEAFF. The DNA for the CDR3 is TGCGCCAGCAGCCACGGGACAGGGGCTGGAGAAGCTTTCTTT.

The chain couples TRBV28 to TRBJ2-5, with 8 bases matching TRBD2. The length of the CDR3 is 12 residues. From germline, CDR1 is MDHEN and CDR2 SYDVKM. Here the CDR3 reads CVGKLAAETQYF. The CDR3 coding sequence is TGTGTAGGGAAACTAGCGGCAGAGACCCAGTACTTC. The complete variable domain, with remaining parts taken from reference TRBV28 and TRBJ2-5, reads DVKVTQSSRYLVKRTGEKVFLECVQDMDHENMFWYRQDPGLGLRLIYFSYDVKMKEKGDIPEGYSVSREKKERFSLILESASTNQTSMYLCVGKLAAETQYFGPGTRLLVL.

This clonotype appeared a few times. The chain links TRBV28 to TRBJ1-6, with no clear D. Germline V gives CDR1 MDHEN, CDR2 SYDVKM. CDR3 length: 12 residues. V was trimmed by 5 bases and J by 7 bases, leaving 6 bases between them. CDR3 sequence reads: CASSPRNSPLHF. Here the CDR3 DNA reads TGTGCCAGCAGTCCCCGAAATTCACCCCTCCACTTT.

This clonotype occurred a few times. V gene TRBV18 combines with J gene TRBJ2-1; 8 bases align to TRBD2. After removal of 2 bases from V and 6 bases from J, the junction contained 9 bases not matched to a gene. Germline V gives CDR1 KGHSH, CDR2 LQKENI. This CDR3 spans 16 amino acids. CDR3 nucleotides: TGTGCCAGCTCACCAATGCGGGGGGCACAGTTCAATGAGCAGTTCTTC. Translation: CASSPMRGAQFNEQFF.

This clonotype was counted between two and nine times. This chain uses TRBV11-1 with TRBJ2-1; TRBD1 matches at 8 bases. The CDR3 loop spans 14 amino acids. With V trimmed by 2 bases and J by 8 bases, 5 bases remained unmatched. Germline CDR1 SGHAT, CDR2 FQDESV (reference sequence). Written as DNA, the CDR3 is TGTGCCAGCAGCTTACGCAGGGGGCGCGATGAGCAGTTCTTC. Its translation: CASSLRRGRDEQFF.

This clonotype is a singleton in its sample. V gene TRBV28 combines with J gene TRBJ1-2; TRBD1 agrees at 8 bases. With 6 bases clipped from V and 4 bases from J, the junction kept 10 bases outside the gene matches. The CDR3 length is 15 residues. CDR1 MDHEN and CDR2 SYDVKM come from the germline V gene. Here the CDR3 DNA reads TGTGCCAGCAGCCCTTCCGGACAGGGTTTCTATGGCTACACCTTC. It yields the protein CASSPSGQGFYGYTF.

The chain links TRBV7-6 to TRBJ2-3, with TRBD2 matching 7 bases. V lost 2 bases and J lost 5; bases outside the gene matches: 7. Germline V gives CDR1 SGHVS, CDR2 FNYEAQ. The CDR3 has 15 amino acids. The CDR3 is CASSLTGTNRDTQYF. The CDR3 nucleotides read TGTGCCAGCAGCTTAACCGGGACTAACAGAGATACGCAGTATTTT.

The V call is TRBV5-1, the J call TRBJ2-3; the match to TRBD2 covers 7 bases. This CDR3 has 14 amino acids. Trimming removed 7 bases from V and 5 bases from J; junction bases left unmatched: 10. Germline-derived CDR1 and CDR2 are SGHRS and YFSETQ. The DNA for the CDR3 is TGCGCCAGCTGGGACGCGGGAGCCGGAGATACGCAGTATTTT. Its protein product is CASWDAGAGDTQYF.